The rows below give T cell receptor beta chains drawn from one sample of a study of identical twins. TCRdb re-called the 5' RACE reads through MiXCR, storing one row per CDR3 protein. This table holds 200,000 or so distinct CDR3 sequences, more than 6.5% found once. The data were also submitted as part of a second study, on yellow fever vaccine responses in identical twins.

Source material: memory (CD45RO+) T cells sorted from blood. These receptors were collected from a woman in her late teens or twenties in good health. The CDR3 runs from the conserved cysteine through the conserved F or W. Each record gives: J gene, V gene, clone size, D gene, CDR3 protein, CDR3 DNA. The D gene is left open where the match is weak. For some rows the clone size is stated as once, few or many, or as a class when expanded; others skip it.

TRBJ1-1 TRBV3-1 few NA CASSHNTEAFF TGTGCCAGCAGCCATAACACTGAAGCTTTCTTT
TRBJ2-7 TRBV12-3/TRBV12-4 medium-sized TRBD1 CASSFRDRPYEQYF TGTGCCAGCAGTTTCCGGGACAGACCCTACGAGCAGTACTTC
TRBJ2-6 TRBV6-4 few TRBD1 CASRTYAGTGPSGANVLTF TGTGCCAGCAGGACTTATGCCGGGACAGGCCCCTCTGGGGCCAACGTCCTGACTTTC
TRBJ2-7 TRBV19 few TRBD2 CASSIQLADLDGEQYF TGTGCCAGTAGTATACAACTAGCGGACCTCGATGGCGAGCAGTACTTC
TRBJ1-5 TRBV7-8 few NA CASSLGDWGNQPQHF TGTGCCAGCAGCCTAGGGGATTGGGGCAATCAGCCCCAGCATTTT
TRBJ2-3 TRBV29-1 many TRBD2 CSVEVTSRNTQYF TGCAGCGTTGAGGTGACTAGCAGAAATACGCAGTATTTT
TRBJ2-1 TRBV24-1 many NA CATSVPGRNEQFF TGTGCCACCAGTGTTCCGGGAAGAAATGAGCAGTTCTTC
TRBJ2-7 TRBV28 NA TRBD2 CASSRTGRRPSGGSYEQYF TGTGCCAGCAGTCGGACGGGACGTCGACCTAGCGGGGGGTCCTACGAGCAGTACTTC
TRBJ2-7 TRBV4-2 few TRBD1 CASSHQTQGENEQYF TGTGCCAGCAGCCACCAGACACAGGGGGAGAACGAGCAGTACTTC
TRBJ2-3 TRBV6-2/TRBV6-3 few NA CASSYPREGARRDTQYF TGTGCCAGCAGTTACCCAAGGGAGGGGGCGCGTCGGGATACGCAGTATTTT
TRBJ1-3 TRBV6-5 many NA CASSNSGNTIYF TGTGCCAGCAGTAACTCTGGAAACACCATATATTTT
TRBJ1-2 TRBV20-1 many NA CSAPEGGYGYTF TGCAGTGCTCCCGAAGGGGGGTATGGCTACACCTTC
TRBJ2-7 TRBV27 few NA CASGRVSYEQYF TGTGCCAGTGGTAGAGTATCCTACGAGCAGTACTTC
TRBJ2-4 TRBV7-9 few NA CASSLGQELAKNIQYF TGTGCCAGCAGCTTGGGTCAGGAGCTAGCCAAAAACATTCAGTACTTC
TRBJ1-2 TRBV4-1 many NA CASSQDPKGYGYTF TGCGCCAGCAGCCAAGATCCTAAAGGCTATGGCTACACCTTC
TRBJ2-1 TRBV7-8 few TRBD2 CASSSHVAGGQFF TGTGCCAGCAGCTCTCACGTAGCGGGGGGACAGTTCTTC
TRBJ2-2 TRBV7-3 NA TRBD2 CASSSLLPGGTGELFF TGTGCCAGCAGCTCACTCCTCCCGGGGGGAACCGGGGAGCTGTTTTTT
TRBJ1-2 TRBV28 NA NA CASSFGSGGYTF TGTGCCAGCAGTTTCGGGTCCGGGGGCTACACCTTC
TRBJ2-2 TRBV15 NA NA CATAPLPENTGELFF TGTGCCACCGCTCCGTTGCCGGAGAACACCGGGGAGCTGTTTTTT
TRBJ2-7 TRBV28 many TRBD1 CASRQPGTGVYEQYF TGTGCCAGCAGGCAGCCCGGGACAGGGGTATACGAGCAGTACTTC
TRBJ2-3 TRBV11-2 NA TRBD2 CASSLGLAGSRADTQYF TGTGCCAGCAGCTTAGGACTAGCGGGAAGTCGGGCAGATACGCAGTATTTT
TRBJ2-1 TRBV20-1 NA NA CSASRQVTYNEQFF TGCAGTGCTAGCAGACAGGTAACCTACAATGAGCAGTTCTTC
TRBJ1-3 TRBV12-3/TRBV12-4 many NA CASSPSSGNTIYF TGTGCCAGCAGCCCCAGCTCTGGAAACACCATATATTTT
TRBJ2-2 TRBV7-2 NA NA CASSSPTGRTGELFF TGTGCCAGCAGCTCCCCGACAGGCCGCACCGGGGAGCTGTTTTTT
TRBJ2-2 TRBV24-1 NA NA CATSVLAAGELFF TGTGCCACCAGTGTTCTAGCCGCCGGGGAGCTGTTTTTT
TRBJ2-2 TRBV28 few NA CASNHLRNTGELFF TGTGCCAGCAATCATCTTAGGAACACCGGGGAGCTGTTTTTT
TRBJ1-1 TRBV6-1 NA TRBD1 CASSTDRGGGLTEAFF TGTGCCAGCAGTACGGACAGGGGAGGGGGCCTGACTGAAGCTTTCTTT
TRBJ2-7 TRBV6-1 many TRBD2 CASSTILRGGRVGSEQYF TGTGCCAGCAGTACAATTTTAAGGGGCGGGAGGGTCGGTAGCGAGCAGTACTTC
TRBJ2-1 TRBV21-1 few NA CASSKAMGRSGRRNNEQFF TGTGCCAGCAGCAAAGCTATGGGGAGAAGCGGGAGAAGGAACAATGAGCAGTTCTTC
TRBJ2-3 TRBV29-1 many NA CSVNLQGSTDTQYF TGCAGCGTTAATCTCCAGGGGAGCACAGATACGCAGTATTTT
TRBJ2-1 TRBV2 few TRBD2 CASSVAGAYNEQFF TGTGCCAGCAGTGTAGCGGGAGCCTACAATGAGCAGTTCTTC
TRBJ1-2 TRBV6-2/TRBV6-3 few NA CASSYSPGLGGYTF TGTGCCAGCAGTTACTCACCAGGGTTAGGCGGCTACACCTTC
TRBJ2-3 TRBV7-2 many TRBD2 CASSLTGTTTQYF TGTGCCAGCAGCTTAACCGGGACTACTACGCAGTATTTT
TRBJ2-1 TRBV5-6 many NA CASSFRQNNYNEQFF TGTGCCAGCAGCTTCAGACAGAACAACTACAATGAGCAGTTCTTC
TRBJ1-2 TRBV7-9 few TRBD1 CASSFGTGVYGYTF TGTGCCAGCAGCTTTGGGACAGGAGTCTATGGCTACACCTTC
TRBJ2-3 TRBV11-2 many NA CASSLEGHPTDTQYF TGTGCCAGCAGCTTAGAAGGACACCCCACAGATACGCAGTATTTT
TRBJ2-5 TRBV7-2 few NA CAIISEGGLLGTQYF TGTGCCATCATCTCCGAGGGGGGGCTTCTTGGGACCCAGTACTTC
TRBJ2-1 TRBV7-2 many TRBD2 CASSVRTSGNSYNEQFF TGTGCCAGCAGCGTCCGGACTAGCGGAAACTCCTACAATGAGCAGTTCTTC
TRBJ2-4 TRBV5-1 few TRBD2 CASSLAMAGGGNIQYF TGCGCCAGCAGCTTGGCCATGGCGGGAGGAGGAAACATTCAGTACTTC
TRBJ1-1 TRBV12-3/TRBV12-4 few NA CASKVAGVRNTEAFF TGTGCCAGCAAAGTCGCGGGGGTAAGAAACACTGAAGCTTTCTTT
TRBJ2-7 TRBV7-2 few NA CASSLKFSYEQYF TGTGCCAGCAGCTTAAAATTCTCCTACGAGCAGTACTTC
TRBJ1-6 TRBV6-1 few TRBD1 CASARTGRDSPLHF TGTGCCAGCGCGAGGACAGGAAGGGATTCACCCCTCCACTTT
TRBJ2-5 TRBV15 NA NA CATSRDGAKQETQYF TGTGCCACCAGCAGAGATGGGGCGAAACAAGAGACCCAGTACTTC
TRBJ2-4 TRBV6-1 few TRBD1 CASSEGQGYQNIQYF TGTGCCAGCAGTGAGGGACAGGGGTACCAAAACATTCAGTACTTC
TRBJ2-1 TRBV20-1 many NA CSAREDSLGTDDEQFF TGCAGTGCTAGAGAAGACAGTTTGGGGACTGATGATGAGCAGTTCTTC
TRBJ2-1 TRBV10-3 NA NA CAVSGGRDDDEQFF TGTGCCGTCAGTGGTGGTAGGGATGACGATGAGCAGTTCTTC
TRBJ2-1 TRBV7-2 few NA CASSLGFSLGEQFF TGTGCCAGCAGCTTAGGTTTTAGCTTGGGTGAGCAGTTCTTC
TRBJ1-2 TRBV7-2 few NA CASSLEGEYGYTF TGTGCCAGCAGCTTGGAGGGGGAGTATGGCTACACCTTC
TRBJ2-2 TRBV27 few NA CASTRGGRGTGELFF TGTGCCAGCACCCGTGGGGGGCGAGGCACCGGGGAGCTGTTTTTT
TRBJ2-2 TRBV27 many TRBD1 CASSLYRGNTGELFF TGTGCCAGCAGTTTATACAGGGGGAACACCGGGGAGCTGTTTTTT
TRBJ1-4 TRBV7-9 NA NA CASSPAGQGKEKLFF TGTGCCAGCAGCCCGGCGGGGCAGGGAAAGGAAAAACTGTTTTTT
TRBJ2-2 TRBV24-1 many NA CATSRGNTGELFF TGTGCCACCAGTCGGGGGAACACCGGGGAGCTGTTTTTT
TRBJ2-5 TRBV18 NA NA CASSPRTQETQYF TGTGCCAGCTCACCTAGGACCCAAGAGACCCAGTACTTC